This TCR beta chain was identified in a study of blood T cell repertoires in COVID-19. On the study more broadly: The study drew acute and convalescent COVID-19 samples from the United States, Italy and Spain. The analysed material was cDNA or gDNA that came from T cells, B-cell-depleted T cells, or PBMCs.

Measured with immunoSEQ multiplex PCR; TCRdb has only the in-frame clones, and not every one. The table shows about 100,000 clones, with roughly 84% occurring only once. This CDR3 is 13 amino acids long. CDR1 and CDR2 from the germline V gene are SGHTA and FQGTGA. V was clipped by 5 bases and J by 6 bases, with 10 bases between them. The receptor was derived from a man in his thirties or forties in a cohort sampled during active COVID-19. Source material: peripheral blood. The chain has TRBV7-3 and TRBJ2-2; D uncertain. This CDR3 is CASSPRGPGELFF. CDR3 DNA: TGTGCCAGCAGCCCCAGAGGCCCCGGGGAGCTGTTTTTT.